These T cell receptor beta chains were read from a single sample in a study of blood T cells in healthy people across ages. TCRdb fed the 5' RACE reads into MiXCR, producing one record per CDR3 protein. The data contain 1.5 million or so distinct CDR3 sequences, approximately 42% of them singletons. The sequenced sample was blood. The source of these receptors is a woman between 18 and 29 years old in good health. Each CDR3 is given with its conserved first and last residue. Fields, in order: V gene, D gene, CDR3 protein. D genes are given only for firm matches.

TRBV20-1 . CSATIGTFNTEAFF
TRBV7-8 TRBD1 CASSLVAGTASPDTQYF
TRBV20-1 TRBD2 CSATPSGTDTQYF
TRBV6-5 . CASSLGPFSYEQYF
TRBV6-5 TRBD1 CASSYSRAGGNEKLFF
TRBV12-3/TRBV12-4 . CASSFAEYEQYF
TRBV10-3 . CAISPTGTANYGYTF
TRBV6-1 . CASSAGNSFYSNQPQHF
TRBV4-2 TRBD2 CASRLGGPGDTQYF
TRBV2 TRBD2 CASNGLAGAGVEQYF
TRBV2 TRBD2 CASTARGSSYEQYF
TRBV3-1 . CASSHRPRGYF
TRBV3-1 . CASSHEAGQSSYNEQFF
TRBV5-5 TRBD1 CASSLVGTETYEQYF
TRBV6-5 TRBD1 CASSYSGDRGIGHQETQYF
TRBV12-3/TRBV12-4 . CASSLARGYYEQYF
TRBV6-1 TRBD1 CASSEDRLNEKLFF
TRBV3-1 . CASSQRGSGLTDTQYF
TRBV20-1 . CSASPGYGCTF
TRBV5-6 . CASSLARAGAFF
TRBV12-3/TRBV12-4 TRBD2 CASSPLLAGGESARYEQYF
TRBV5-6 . CASSSAASVLEQYF
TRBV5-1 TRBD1 CASNLGGTGGLDEQFF
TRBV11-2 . CASSPLRGANYNEQFF
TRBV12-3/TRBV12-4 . CASSYRGGPYSNQPQHF
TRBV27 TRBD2 CASSLTTSAADEQYF
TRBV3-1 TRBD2 CASSQGEAGGPRDTQYF
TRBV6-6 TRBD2 CASSYGTSGGGEQFF
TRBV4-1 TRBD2 CASSPIAGPNNEQFF
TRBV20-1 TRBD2 CSALLSLGGWSDILGYEQYF
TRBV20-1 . CSAPGWGGTEAFF
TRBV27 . CASSLVAGRGNTIYF
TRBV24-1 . CATYLGQPRYEQFF
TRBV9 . CASSVVDSANYGYTF
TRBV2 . CASSERDIAYTDTQYF